This paragraph covers one T cell receptor beta chain sequence. This record comes from a study of blood T cell repertoires in COVID-19. The germline CDR1 and CDR2 sequences are DFQATT and SNEGSKA (reference sequence). This CDR3 has 14 amino acids. V gave up 3 bases and J gave up 2 bases, with 14 bases separating them. Here immunoSEQ multiplex PCR was the method, and the copy in TCRdb shows in-frame clones only, minus some. The profile shows 150,000 to 200,000 clones, around 87% of them singletons. Sample: peripheral blood. This chain joins TRBV20-1 and TRBJ2-7; D is uncertain. The source of this sequence is a woman aged 25 to 39 with active or convalescent COVID-19. CDR3 sequence: CSASLSGQAYEQYF. Here the CDR3 DNA reads TGCAGTGCTAGTTTATCCGGTCAAGCCTACGAGCAGTACTTC.